The 17 T cell receptor beta chains reported below all come from one sample, sequenced in a study of blood T cell repertoires in COVID-19. This table comes from immunoSEQ multiplex PCR, and its TCRdb copy is limited to in-frame clones, with some not included. The data hold more than 150,000 clones, with roughly nine tenths observed a single time. Sample: peripheral blood. The receptors were gathered from a man between 65 and 80 years old with active or convalescent COVID-19.

The rearrangement joins TRBV27 to TRBJ2-7; D is possibly TRBD2 (5 bases). The V end was cut by 0 bases, the J end by 1 base, with 10 bases between. Per the germline V gene, CDR1 is MNHEY and CDR2 is SMNVEV (reference sequence). The CDR3 length is 15 residues. The CDR3 here is CASSLSGDLSYEQYF. In DNA form, the CDR3 reads TGTGCCAGCAGTTTATCGGGAGATCTGTCCTACGAGCAGTACTTC.

The genes are TRBV18 and TRBJ2-3, with TRBD1 identical over 10 bases. The CDR3 covers 17 residues. CDR1 is KGHSH and CDR2 is LQKENI in the germline V gene. Trimming took 0 bases from V and 1 from J; bases not matched to a gene: 4. As DNA, the CDR3 is TGTGCCAGCTCACCACCGGCGACAGGGGGCGGCACAGATACGCAGTATTTT. This codes for CASSPPATGGGTDTQYF.

The CDR3 reads CASSEQGGTQYF. The DNA for the CDR3 is TGTGCCAGCAGCGAACAGGGGGGGACCCAGTACTTC. This chain uses TRBV7-2 with TRBJ2-5; TRBD1 matches 8 bases. Germline CDR1 and CDR2: SGHTA and FQGNSA. The CDR3 sequence is 12 residues long. V gave up 5 bases and J gave up 7 bases; unmatched junction bases: 3.

This clone was seen a single time. The chain combines TRBV27 with TRBJ2-1; 10 nucleotides agree with TRBD2. The V and J ends lost 2 bases and 10 bases, in that order; junction bases with no gene match: 11. The CDR3 has 16 residues. Looked up from germline, CDR1 is MNHEY and CDR2 is SMNVEV (reference sequence). This CDR3 reads CASSLGSGRILREQFF. DNA for the CDR3: TGTGCCAGCAGTTTAGGTAGCGGGAGGATTTTACGAGAGCAGTTCTTC.

V and J are TRBV13 and TRBJ1-2; D is undetermined. V lost 2 bases and J 6 bases, leaving 16 bases between the germline ends. This CDR3 contains 15 residues. The germline gives CDR1 PRHDT, CDR2 FYEKMQ (reference sequence). The CDR3 protein is CASSLKGRLGDGYTF. The CDR3 nucleotides read TGTGCCAGCAGCTTAAAAGGCAGGCTCGGGGATGGCTACACCTTC. The variable domain in full, completed from reference TRBV13 and TRBJ1-2, reads AAGVIQSPRHLIKEKRETATLKCYPIPRHDTVYWYQQGPGQDPQFLISFYEKMQSDKGSIPDRFSAQQFSDYHSELNMSSLELGDSALYFCASSLKGRLGDGYTFGSGTRLTVV.

The chain carries TRBV30 and TRBJ1-2; a possible D gene is TRBD1 (6 bases). The germline CDR1 and CDR2 sequences are GTSNPN and SVGIG (reference sequence). Trimming removed 1 base at V and 3 bases at J, with 12 bases between. The length of the CDR3 is 14 residues. The CDR3 bases are TGTGCCTGGAGTGGCCAGGGGCGACACTATGGCTACACCTTC. It encodes CAWSGQGRHYGYTF.

This clone was seen ten or more times. V gene TRBV7-8 combines with J gene TRBJ2-7; 9 bases are a match to TRBD1. Trimming at V came to 2 bases and at J to 9 bases, leaving 11 bases not matched to a gene. The CDR3 sequence is 15 residues long. Germline CDR1 and CDR2: SGHVS and FQNEAQ. Written as DNA, the CDR3 is TGTGCCAGCAGCTTATCCGGGACAGGGCGTTCTGGGCAGTACTTC. Amino acids: CASSLSGTGRSGQYF.

The V call is TRBV27, the J call TRBJ2-7, with D possibly being TRBD2 (5 bases). Germline V lookup: CDR1 MNHEY, CDR2 SMNVEV (reference sequence). V dropped 8 bases and J dropped 0 bases, with 17 bases sitting between them. The CDR3 consists of 15 residues. CDR3 nucleotides: TGTGCCAGCTCCTCCCGCGGGCGCAGCTCCTACGAGCAGTACTTC. Translation: CASSSRGRSSYEQYF.

This sequence joins TRBV7-8 and TRBJ2-1; 12 bases match TRBD2. The length of the CDR3 is 17 residues. Per the germline V gene, CDR1 is SGHVS and CDR2 is FQNEAQ. The junction had 9 bases not matched to a gene; V was cut back by 0 bases and J by 9 bases. The CDR3 coding sequence is TGTGCCAGCAGCTTAGCGTATGCTAGCGGGAGGGCGGGTGAGCAGTTCTTC. Encoded protein: CASSLAYASGRAGEQFF.

The chain is built from TRBV5-1 and TRBJ2-2, with 8 bases aligning to TRBD2. The germline gives CDR1 SGHRS, CDR2 YFSETQ. CDR3 length: 16 residues. The V and J ends lost 6 bases and 0 bases, in that order; junction bases with no gene match: 7. CDR3 amino acids: CASTPLAGSNTGELFF. The CDR3 nucleotides are TGCGCCAGCACCCCCTTAGCGGGGTCGAACACCGGGGAGCTGTTTTTT.

Remarks on this clone: At one end the junction does not follow the germline gene, possibly because of a read error. The chain is built from TRBV5-1 and TRBJ2-4; D is perhaps TRBD2 (6 bases). The CDR3 totals 12 residues. Germline V gene data show CDR1 as SGHRS and CDR2 as YFSETQ. The CDR3 region has the DNA TGCGCCAGCAGCTTGGGAGGCAGGGACTTAGGGTTC. Protein: CASSLGGRDLGF.

This clone was recorded only once. CDR3 in amino acids: CASSVRTSSHNEQFF. CDR3 DNA sequence: TGTGCCAGCAGCGTCAGGACTAGCAGCCACAATGAGCAGTTCTTC. The chain recombines TRBV7-2 with TRBJ2-1; 8 bases align to TRBD2. CDR3 size: 15 residues. Germline V gives CDR1 SGHTA, CDR2 FQGNSA. V lost 5 bases to trimming and J lost 5 bases; unmatched junction nucleotides: 8.

This clone came up a few times. This chain links TRBV7-8 with TRBJ1-5; 12 bases line up with TRBD1. The V gene's germline CDR1 is SGHVS and CDR2 FQNEAQ. The CDR3 consists of 17 residues. The V segment lost 5 bases and the J segment 5 bases; nucleotides outside the gene matches: 10. For the CDR3, the DNA is TGTGCCAGCAGCCCAGGGACAGGGGGCCGGGTTGATCAGCCCCAGCATTTT. This sequence encodes CASSPGTGGRVDQPQHF.

The chain has TRBV7-2 and TRBJ1-5, with D uncertain. CDR1 is SGHTA and CDR2 is FQGNSA in the germline V gene. The V end was cut by 1 base, the J end by 6 bases, with 13 bases between. The CDR3 has 15 residues. The CDR3 region is CASSLGLGYGQPQHF. As DNA, the CDR3 is TGTGCCAGCAGCTTAGGGCTGGGCTACGGTCAGCCCCAGCATTTT. Drawing the rest from reference TRBV7-2 and TRBJ1-5, the complete variable domain is GAGVSQSPSNKVTEKGKDVELRCDPISGHTALYWYRQSLGQGLEFLIYFQGNSAPDKSGLPSDRFSAERTGGSVSTLTIQRTQQEDSAVYLCASSLGLGYGQPQHFGDGTRLSIL.

The chain joins TRBV6-2 or TRBV6-3 to TRBJ1-5, with 10 positions matching TRBD1. The CDR3 is 17 amino acids. Germline V gene data show CDR1 as MNHEY and CDR2 as SVGEGT. J lost 4 bases, V lost 2 bases, and 8 bases had no gene match. CDR3 in DNA: TGTGCCAGCAGTTACAACGCCCGGGACAGGGGTAATCAGCCCCAGCATTTT. This translates into CASSYNARDRGNQPQHF.

This chain uses TRBV13 with TRBJ2-1; tentative D call: TRBD2 (6 bases). Per the germline V gene, CDR1 is PRHDT and CDR2 is FYEKMQ (reference sequence). The CDR3 has 21 amino acids. V was pared by 5 bases and J by 0 bases, with 29 bases between. The CDR3 nucleotides read TGTGCCAGCAGCCGATCCACCCAAGGGAGGCCCCCTCTGAGCTCCTACAATGAGCAGTTCTTC. Translated: CASSRSTQGRPPLSSYNEQFF.

This chain connects TRBV5-4 to TRBJ2-3; TRBD2 aligns across 13 bases. Trimming removed 3 bases from V and 2 bases from J; junction bases left unmatched: 6. The CDR3 is made up of 17 amino acids. Looked up from germline, CDR1 is SGHNT and CDR2 is YYREEE (reference sequence). The CDR3 DNA sequence: TGTGCCAGCAGCTCCCAACTAGCGGGAGGGATCACAGATACGCAGTATTTT. Its translation is CASSSQLAGGITDTQYF. The full variable domain, rest sourced from reference TRBV5-4 and TRBJ2-3, is ETGVTQSPTHLIKTRGQQVTLRCSSQSGHNTVSWYQQALGQGPQFIFQYYREEENGRGNFPPRFSGLQFPNYSSELNVNALELDDSALYLCASSSQLAGGITDTQYFGPGTRLTVL.